This is a list of T cell receptor beta chains from one sample in a study of T cells in Graves' hyperthyroidism and ophthalmopathy. TCRdb reanalysed the multiplex PCR reads using MiXCR and keeps one entry per CDR3 protein. Of fewer than 300,000 distinct CDR3 sequences in the sample, 20% to 25% were seen once. The sequenced sample consisted of blood. The source of these receptors is a man aged 35-49 years with Graves' hyperthyroidism that later progressed to Graves' ophthalmopathy. CDR3s include the opening cysteine and the closing phenylalanine or tryptophan. Each record gives: D gene, J gene, clone size, V gene, CDR3 DNA, CDR3 protein. The D gene is left open where the match is weak. A clone size is listed for some rows: how often the clone was seen (once, few, many), or a class if it is expanded.

NA	TRBJ1-5	few	TRBV6-2/TRBV6-3	TGTGCCAGCAGTTCGGAGCTTCAGCCCCAGCATTTT	CASSSELQPQHF
NA	TRBJ2-5	many	TRBV20-1	TGCAGTGCTAGAGATCGGCGCAGGGCCAGTCAAGAGACCCAGTACTTC	CSARDRRRASQETQYF
TRBD2	TRBJ2-7	NA	TRBV5-5	TGTGCCAGCAGCTACTCCGGGACTAGCGCAATCGAGCAGTACTTC	CASSYSGTSAIEQYF
TRBD1	TRBJ2-7	many	TRBV5-1	TGCGCCAGCAGCATAGGACAGGCACTCTACGAGCAGTACTTC	CASSIGQALYEQYF
TRBD1	TRBJ2-4	NA	TRBV11-3	TGTGCCAGCAGCTTACGGGGTCCCGGGACAGCGAAAAACATTCAGTACTTC	CASSLRGPGTAKNIQYF
NA	TRBJ2-4	many	TRBV3-1	TGTGCCAGCAGCCAAGACCCTCTTCTTCAGTACTTC	CASSQDPLLQYF
NA	TRBJ2-7	NA	TRBV20-1	TGCAGTGCTGCACACGACAACTACGAGCAGTACTTC	CSAAHDNYEQYF
TRBD1	TRBJ2-3	NA	TRBV6-4	TGTGCCAGCAGGGACAGGGTTGGGACCCCCGCAGATACGCAGTATTTT	CASRDRVGTPADTQYF
NA	TRBJ1-6	many	TRBV6-1	TGTGCCAGCAGTGAATTGGGGGGGCGCGGTTCACCCCTCCACTTT	CASSELGGRGSPLHF
NA	TRBJ1-1	many	TRBV19	TGTGCCAGTAGTCCGCCAGGGTTAAGGAACACTGAAGCTTTCTTT	CASSPPGLRNTEAFF
TRBD1	TRBJ1-1	many	TRBV19	TGTGCCAGTAGTCCTCGACAGGGGATGCGCCCTGAAGCTTTCTTT	CASSPRQGMRPEAFF
NA	TRBJ1-2	NA	TRBV11-2	TGTGCCAGCAGCAATAGGGGGGCCTATGGCTACACCTTC	CASSNRGAYGYTF
NA	TRBJ2-5	NA	TRBV29-1	TGCAGCGTTGAAAAGGCTAGCCCAGAGGGGGAGACCCAGTACTTC	CSVEKASPEGETQYF
NA	TRBJ2-6	many	TRBV6-6	TGTGCCAGCAGTCTTTCCCCGGGACGCTTCCTCTCTGGGGCCAACGTCCTGACTTTC	CASSLSPGRFLSGANVLTF
TRBD1	TRBJ1-2	many	TRBV20-1	TGCAGTGCTAGAGATGGACCGGGACAGGGGTACTATGGCTACACCTTC	CSARDGPGQGYYGYTF
NA	TRBJ1-5	many	TRBV28	TGTGCCAGCATCAGTGTAGAGAATCAGCCCCAGCATTTT	CASISVENQPQHF
NA	TRBJ1-1	many	TRBV6-5	TGTGCCAGCTATAGCTCGGACACTGAAGCTTTCTTT	CASYSSDTEAFF
NA	TRBJ1-1	many	TRBV9	TGTGCCAGCAGCGCCACCGAGGTACGAGGACTTAAGGAAGCTTTCTTT	CASSATEVRGLKEAFF
NA	TRBJ2-7	NA	TRBV28	TGTGCCAGCAGTTCAATTACGGGACAAGTCTACGAGCAGTACTTC	CASSSITGQVYEQYF
NA	TRBJ2-7	many	TRBV4-1	TGCGCCAGCAGCGACAGGACGGAACAGGTCATGGGGGAGCAGTACTTC	CASSDRTEQVMGEQYF
NA	TRBJ1-5	NA	TRBV18	TGTGCCAACTCACCCGACGGCAGCAATCAGCCCCAGCATTTT	CANSPDGSNQPQHF
NA	TRBJ2-7	many	TRBV6-1	TGTGCCAGCAAAATAGGGCTTCGGGAGCAGTACTTC	CASKIGLREQYF
NA	TRBJ2-2	NA	TRBV28	TGTGCCACCCTGGGGGGGGGCAACACCGGGGAGCTGTTTTTT	CATLGGGNTGELFF
NA	TRBJ2-5	many	TRBV9	TGTGCCAGCAGCGTACCCGGGTTAGGAGAGACCCAGTACTTC	CASSVPGLGETQYF
NA	TRBJ2-7	many	TRBV28	TGTGCCAGCAGTTTACCCACAGCTCTCGAGCAGTACTTC	CASSLPTALEQYF
NA	TRBJ1-2	many	TRBV12-3/TRBV12-4	TGTGCCAGCGGTTTATCAGAGAACTATGGCTACACCTTC	CASGLSENYGYTF
NA	TRBJ2-5	many	TRBV7-9	TGTGCCAGCAGCAACCCAACAGGGCTGATAAAGACCCAGTACTTC	CASSNPTGLIKTQYF
TRBD1	TRBJ2-1	many	TRBV20-1	TGCAGTGCTAGAGATGGAGGACAGGGGAGCTACAATGAGCAGTTCTTC	CSARDGGQGSYNEQFF
NA	TRBJ2-2	many	TRBV30	TGTGCCGGGAACACGGACACCGGGGAGCTGTTTTTT	CAGNTDTGELFF
NA	TRBJ1-5	many	TRBV4-1	TGCGCCAGCAGCCAAGATGAGTATCAGCCCCAGCATTTT	CASSQDEYQPQHF
NA	TRBJ1-5	many	TRBV19	TGTGCCAGTAGGACCCCCGGGACCGATCAGCCCCAGCATTTT	CASRTPGTDQPQHF
NA	TRBJ2-2	few	TRBV19	TGTGCCAGTATGAGGGTGGCCGGGGAGCTGTTTTTT	CASMRVAGELFF
NA	TRBJ2-4	NA	TRBV6-1	TGTGCCAGCAGTGGGGGGGGGAGGCTCCAGGGGGTTCAGTACTTC	CASSGGGRLQGVQYF
NA	TRBJ2-2	many	TRBV6-5	TGTGCCAGCAGTTCCGGGGACACCGGGGAGCTGTTTTTT	CASSSGDTGELFF
TRBD2	TRBJ2-7	NA	TRBV20-1	TGCAGTGCGCCAACTAGCGGCTTAACCTACGAGCAGTACTTC	CSAPTSGLTYEQYF
TRBD2	TRBJ2-7	NA	TRBV6-2/TRBV6-3	TGTGCCAGCAGTTATCTCGCCACTAGCGGTTACGAGCAGTACTTC	CASSYLATSGYEQYF
NA	TRBJ2-5	NA	TRBV6-2/TRBV6-3	TGTGCCAGCAGTCCACTGGGACTGGATCAAGAGACCCAGTACTTC	CASSPLGLDQETQYF
TRBD1	TRBJ1-2	many	TRBV6-6	TGTGCCAGCAGGACAGGGGGTACGGGGGGCTACACCTTC	CASRTGGTGGYTF
NA	TRBJ1-1	NA	TRBV20-1	TGCAGCCTTCTAAGGGGTGGGGGCACTGAAGCTTTCTTT	CSLLRGGGTEAFF